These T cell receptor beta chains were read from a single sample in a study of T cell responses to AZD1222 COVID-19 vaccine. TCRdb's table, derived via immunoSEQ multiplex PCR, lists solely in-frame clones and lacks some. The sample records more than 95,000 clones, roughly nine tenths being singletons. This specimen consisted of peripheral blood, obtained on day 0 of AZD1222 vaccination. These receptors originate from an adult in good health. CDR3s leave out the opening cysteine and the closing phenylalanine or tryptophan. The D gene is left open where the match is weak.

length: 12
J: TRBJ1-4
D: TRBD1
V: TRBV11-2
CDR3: ASSPDRVHEKLF

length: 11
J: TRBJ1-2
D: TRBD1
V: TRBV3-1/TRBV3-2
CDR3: ASRRQGAYGYT

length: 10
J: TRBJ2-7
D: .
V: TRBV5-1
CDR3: ASSLEYHEQY

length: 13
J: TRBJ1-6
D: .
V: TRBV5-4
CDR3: ASSLSEGLYSPLH

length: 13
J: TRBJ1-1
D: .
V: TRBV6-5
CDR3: ASSYSGVGDTEAF

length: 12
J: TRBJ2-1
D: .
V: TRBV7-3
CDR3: ASSSLGPGDEQF

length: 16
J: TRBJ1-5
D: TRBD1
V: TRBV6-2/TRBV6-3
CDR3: ASSYSISRGTGYQPQH

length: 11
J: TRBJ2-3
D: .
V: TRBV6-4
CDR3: ASSDLRSDTQY

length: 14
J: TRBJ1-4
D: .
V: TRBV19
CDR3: ASSPWAGRTNEKLF

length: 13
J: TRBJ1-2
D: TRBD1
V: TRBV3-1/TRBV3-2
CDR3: ASSQWQGAFYGYT

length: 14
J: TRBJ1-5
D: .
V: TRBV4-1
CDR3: ASSQGGSGSNQPQH

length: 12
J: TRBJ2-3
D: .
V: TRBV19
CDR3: ASTPGHSTDTQY

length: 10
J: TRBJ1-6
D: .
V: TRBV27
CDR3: ASSLTRGPLH

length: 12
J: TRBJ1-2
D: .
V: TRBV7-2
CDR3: ASSLSGRGGGYT

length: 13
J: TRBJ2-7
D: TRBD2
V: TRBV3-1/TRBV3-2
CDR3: ASKPGLAGRREQY

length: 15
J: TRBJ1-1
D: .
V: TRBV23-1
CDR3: ASSPPGEGRKNTEAF

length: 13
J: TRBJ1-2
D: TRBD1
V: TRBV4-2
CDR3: ASSPPGGQGYGYT

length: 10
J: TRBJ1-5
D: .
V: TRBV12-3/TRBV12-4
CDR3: ASNDRYQPQH

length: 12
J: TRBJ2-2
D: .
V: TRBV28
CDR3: ASTKLGVTGELF

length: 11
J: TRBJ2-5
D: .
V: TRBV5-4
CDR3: ASSLREGETQY

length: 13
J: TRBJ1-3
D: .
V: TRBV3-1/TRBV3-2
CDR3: ASSRGTNSGNTIY

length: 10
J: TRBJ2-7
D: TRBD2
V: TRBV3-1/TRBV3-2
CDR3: ASSRAGREQY

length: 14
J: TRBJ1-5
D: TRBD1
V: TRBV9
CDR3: ASSVGTGAGNQPQH

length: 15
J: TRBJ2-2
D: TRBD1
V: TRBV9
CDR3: ASSGSGTGRFTGELF

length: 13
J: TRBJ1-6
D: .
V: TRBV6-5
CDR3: ASSNLVSYNSPLH

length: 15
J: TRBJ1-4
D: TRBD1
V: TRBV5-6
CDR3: ASSTRGQGATNEKLF

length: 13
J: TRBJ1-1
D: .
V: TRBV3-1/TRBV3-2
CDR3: ASSQDLRGPTEAF

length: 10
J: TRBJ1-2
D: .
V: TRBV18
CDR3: ASSTTLEGYT

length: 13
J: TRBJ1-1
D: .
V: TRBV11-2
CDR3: ASSLGGGKNTEAF

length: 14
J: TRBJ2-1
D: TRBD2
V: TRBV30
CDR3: AWSQPRGGRGDEQF

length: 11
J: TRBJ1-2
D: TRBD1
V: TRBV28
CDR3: ASSSDRIYGYT

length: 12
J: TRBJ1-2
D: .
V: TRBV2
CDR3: AIPVATINYGYT

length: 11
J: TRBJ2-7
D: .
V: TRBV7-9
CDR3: ASSSTVAYEQY

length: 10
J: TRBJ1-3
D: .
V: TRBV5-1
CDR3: ASSLEGNTIY

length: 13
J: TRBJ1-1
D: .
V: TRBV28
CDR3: ASSSIDRINTEAF

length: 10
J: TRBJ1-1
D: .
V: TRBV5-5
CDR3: ASSLALNEAF

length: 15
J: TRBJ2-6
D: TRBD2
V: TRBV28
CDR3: ASSRGSGGSGANVLT

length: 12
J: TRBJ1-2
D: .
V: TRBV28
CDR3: ASSSQRGLLGYT

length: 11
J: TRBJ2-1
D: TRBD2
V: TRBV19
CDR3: ASSLGLGNEQF

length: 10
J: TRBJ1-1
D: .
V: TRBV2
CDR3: ASMSSNTEAF

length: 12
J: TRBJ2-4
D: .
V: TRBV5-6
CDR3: ASSSPAVANIQY

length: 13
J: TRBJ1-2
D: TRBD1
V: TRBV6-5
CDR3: ASSYLGQGLRGYT